This T cell receptor (beta chain) stems from a study of T cell responses to AZD1222 COVID-19 vaccine. TCRdb's table, derived via immunoSEQ multiplex PCR, lists solely in-frame clones and lacks some. The sample contains fewer than 150,000 clones, about 89% of which appear only once. The origin of this receptor is an adult who received the AZD1222 COVID-19 vaccine. Sequencing was performed on peripheral blood, taken 28 days after the second AZD1222 dose.

CDR3 protein: CASGPGSYEQYF. The CDR3 coding sequence is TGTGCCAGCGGGCCGGGGTCCTACGAGCAGTACTTC. The genes are TRBV6-6 and TRBJ2-7, with D possibly TRBD2 on 5 matching bases. CDR1 is MNHNY, CDR2 SVGAGI, per germline (reference sequence). V was cut by 8 bases and J by 1 base, with 9 bases left in between. The CDR3 is 12 residues long.